These T cell receptor beta chains were read from a single sample in a study of tumor and adjacent non-tumor tissue in lung cancer. TCRdb reprocessed the multiplex PCR reads with MiXCR, giving one entry per CDR3 protein. The table records around 99,000 distinct CDR3 sequences, approximately 82% of them present only once. Specimen: lung tumor tissue. These receptors all come from a woman aged 55-70 years with non-small cell lung cancer. CDR3s include the opening cysteine and the closing phenylalanine or tryptophan. Fields, in order: CDR3 DNA, CDR3 protein, CDR3 length, D gene, clone size, J gene, V gene. The D gene is left open where the match is weak. Clone size is shown for a subset of rows, as once, few, many or a class of expanded clone.

cdr3_nt: TGTGCCAGCAGCTTAGGCACTAGCGGGTCTGGGGCCAAGGTCCTGACTTTC; cdr3_aa: CASSLGTSGSGAKVLTF; cdr3_length: 17; d_call: TRBD2; clone_size: -; j_call: TRBJ2-6; v_call: TRBV11-1
cdr3_nt: TGTGCCGGCAGCTTAGAGTTGACTGAGCAGTACTTC; cdr3_aa: CAGSLELTEQYF; cdr3_length: 12; d_call: -; clone_size: few; j_call: TRBJ2-7; v_call: TRBV11-2
cdr3_nt: TGCAGTGCTAGAGATATGGGCAGAAATCGTCCAGATATGCAGTATTTT; cdr3_aa: CSARDMGRNRPDMQYF; cdr3_length: 16; d_call: -; clone_size: -; j_call: TRBJ2-3; v_call: TRBV20-1
cdr3_nt: TGTGCCAGCAGCTTTGAGCGGGGGCTTAGCACAGATACGCAGTATTTT; cdr3_aa: CASSFERGLSTDTQYF; cdr3_length: 16; d_call: TRBD2; clone_size: -; j_call: TRBJ2-3; v_call: TRBV5-4
cdr3_nt: TGTCCCAGCTCCCAGGACAGGAGTCAGCCCCAGCATTTT; cdr3_aa: CPSSQDRSQPQHF; cdr3_length: 13; d_call: TRBD1; clone_size: few; j_call: TRBJ1-5; v_call: TRBV11-2
cdr3_nt: TGTGCCAGCAGCCCCCAAGAGACCCAGTACTTC; cdr3_aa: CASSPQETQYF; cdr3_length: 11; d_call: -; clone_size: many; j_call: TRBJ2-5; v_call: TRBV6-6
cdr3_nt: TGTGTCAGCAGCCCGCGACTAGAGGGAGAATCCATCGGGGAGCTGTTTTTT; cdr3_aa: CVSSPRLEGESIGELFF; cdr3_length: 17; d_call: -; clone_size: -; j_call: TRBJ2-2; v_call: TRBV11-1
cdr3_nt: TGTGCCAGTATCTTAGAGTTGATTAGCGGGAGCCAGAATGAGCAGTTCTTC; cdr3_aa: CASILELISGSQNEQFF; cdr3_length: 17; d_call: TRBD2; clone_size: -; j_call: TRBJ2-1; v_call: TRBV11-3
cdr3_nt: TGTGCCAGCAGTTTAGGGGGGACAGGGATAGTGAAGCAGTACTTC; cdr3_aa: CASSLGGTGIVKQYF; cdr3_length: 15; d_call: TRBD1; clone_size: -; j_call: TRBJ2-4; v_call: TRBV28
cdr3_nt: TGTGCCAGCTGTGAATTAACAGGGCCAGATACGCAGTATTTT; cdr3_aa: CASCELTGPDTQYF; cdr3_length: 14; d_call: -; clone_size: -; j_call: TRBJ2-3; v_call: TRBV2
cdr3_nt: TGTGCCAGCAACTTAGGGACATGGGTCATAAGTAAGTTCTTC; cdr3_aa: CASNLGTWVISKFF; cdr3_length: 14; d_call: -; clone_size: -; j_call: TRBJ2-1; v_call: TRBV11-2
cdr3_nt: TGTGCCAGCGGCCCCACTTGCGGGGTTTACGAGCAGTACTTC; cdr3_aa: CASGPTCGVYEQYF; cdr3_length: 14; d_call: -; clone_size: -; j_call: TRBJ2-7; v_call: TRBV11-2
cdr3_nt: TGTGCCAGCAGCCCAACCCTATCGTGGAAGACCCAGTACTTC; cdr3_aa: CASSPTLSWKTQYF; cdr3_length: 14; d_call: -; clone_size: -; j_call: TRBJ2-5; v_call: TRBV6-2/TRBV6-3
cdr3_nt: TGTGCCAGCAATCCGGACAGGGTCTCCCAGCCCCAGCATTTT; cdr3_aa: CASNPDRVSQPQHF; cdr3_length: 14; d_call: TRBD1; clone_size: -; j_call: TRBJ1-5; v_call: TRBV28
cdr3_nt: TGTGATAGCAGCTTAGAAGGGGCGAACACTGAAGCTTTCTTT; cdr3_aa: CDSSLEGANTEAFF; cdr3_length: 14; d_call: -; clone_size: -; j_call: TRBJ1-1; v_call: TRBV11-3
cdr3_nt: TGCGCCAGCAGCTTCGGGAATGGCAACAATGAGCAGTTCTTC; cdr3_aa: CASSFGNGNNEQFF; cdr3_length: 14; d_call: -; clone_size: -; j_call: TRBJ2-1; v_call: TRBV5-1
cdr3_nt: TGCGACAGCAACCAAGGTCCCAAGGGACAGGGTGGAAACACCATATATTTT; cdr3_aa: CDSNQGPKGQGGNTIYF; cdr3_length: 17; d_call: TRBD1; clone_size: -; j_call: TRBJ1-3; v_call: TRBV4-3
cdr3_nt: TGTGCCAGCGGTGTAAACACTCCGGGACTAGCGGCCAGGGACGAGGAGCTGTTTTTT; cdr3_aa: CASGVNTPGLAARDEELFF; cdr3_length: 19; d_call: TRBD2; clone_size: once; j_call: TRBJ2-2; v_call: TRBV12-3/TRBV12-4
cdr3_nt: TGTGCCAGCTCAACCGACAGTAACTATGGCTACACCTTC; cdr3_aa: CASSTDSNYGYTF; cdr3_length: 13; d_call: -; clone_size: few; j_call: TRBJ1-2; v_call: TRBV18
cdr3_nt: TGCAGTGTTAAACAGGGGGATACGCAGTATTTT; cdr3_aa: CSVKQGDTQYF; cdr3_length: 11; d_call: TRBD1; clone_size: many; j_call: TRBJ2-3; v_call: TRBV20-1
cdr3_nt: TGTGCCAGCAGTTACGTATTGTCAAGGATCGCCAAAAACATTCAGTACTTC; cdr3_aa: CASSYVLSRIAKNIQYF; cdr3_length: 17; d_call: -; clone_size: -; j_call: TRBJ2-4; v_call: TRBV6-2/TRBV6-3
cdr3_nt: TGTGCTAGCAACCTTCCGGGACAGGGCCTCTATGGTTACATCTTC; cdr3_aa: CASNLPGQGLYGYIF; cdr3_length: 15; d_call: TRBD1; clone_size: once; j_call: TRBJ1-2; v_call: TRBV28
cdr3_nt: TGTGCCAGCAGGATGGAACAAGAGGCCTCCTACAATGAGCTCTTCTTC; cdr3_aa: CASRMEQEASYNELFF; cdr3_length: 16; d_call: -; clone_size: -; j_call: TRBJ2-1; v_call: TRBV6-1
cdr3_nt: TGCAGTGCCCCAAGCCGGCGGGGGGCGTCGAACACCGGGGAGCTGTTTTTT; cdr3_aa: CSAPSRRGASNTGELFF; cdr3_length: 17; d_call: TRBD2; clone_size: many; j_call: TRBJ2-2; v_call: TRBV20-1
cdr3_nt: TGTGCCAACAGCGCAGCAGCGAGCATCTCCTACAATGAGCAGTTCTTC; cdr3_aa: CANSAAASISYNEQFF; cdr3_length: 16; d_call: -; clone_size: -; j_call: TRBJ2-1; v_call: TRBV6-1
cdr3_nt: TGCGCCAGCAGCCAGAAAACAGGTATGAACAGTGAAGCTTTCTTT; cdr3_aa: CASSQKTGMNSEAFF; cdr3_length: 15; d_call: -; clone_size: -; j_call: TRBJ1-1; v_call: TRBV4-1
cdr3_nt: TGTGCCTGTAGGGGCGGGGGGTCAAACACCGGGGAGCTGTTTTTT; cdr3_aa: CACRGGGSNTGELFF; cdr3_length: 15; d_call: TRBD2; clone_size: -; j_call: TRBJ2-2; v_call: TRBV12-3/TRBV12-4
cdr3_nt: TGTGCCAGCATCCTTCCCGGGACTAAAATTTCAGATACGCAGTATTTT; cdr3_aa: CASILPGTKISDTQYF; cdr3_length: 16; d_call: TRBD2; clone_size: -; j_call: TRBJ2-3; v_call: TRBV5-6
cdr3_nt: TGTGTCAGCAGGGACGGGACTAGCGGGGGTCGGACGGATACGCAATATTTT; cdr3_aa: CVSRDGTSGGRTDTQYF; cdr3_length: 17; d_call: TRBD2; clone_size: -; j_call: TRBJ2-3; v_call: TRBV11-2
cdr3_nt: TGTGCCAGCAGCCCCCAGGCCGGGGAGCTGTTTTTT; cdr3_aa: CASSPQAGELFF; cdr3_length: 12; d_call: -; clone_size: few; j_call: TRBJ2-2; v_call: TRBV2
cdr3_nt: TGTGCCAGCAGTCCACGGTTTATGAACACTGAAGCTTTCTTT; cdr3_aa: CASSPRFMNTEAFF; cdr3_length: 14; d_call: -; clone_size: few; j_call: TRBJ1-1; v_call: TRBV5-4
cdr3_nt: TGTGCCAGCAACCGGGACAGCAACACTGAAGCCTTCTTT; cdr3_aa: CASNRDSNTEAFF; cdr3_length: 13; d_call: TRBD1; clone_size: -; j_call: TRBJ1-1; v_call: TRBV11-1
cdr3_nt: TGTGCCGGCAGTTCACCGGGACTAGCGGGAGGGTACGAGCAGTACTTC; cdr3_aa: CAGSSPGLAGGYEQYF; cdr3_length: 16; d_call: TRBD2; clone_size: -; j_call: TRBJ2-7; v_call: TRBV12-3/TRBV12-4
cdr3_nt: TGTGCCAGCAGCCCCTGGACAGGGATGAACACCGGAGAGCTATTTTTT; cdr3_aa: CASSPWTGMNTGELFF; cdr3_length: 16; d_call: TRBD1; clone_size: -; j_call: TRBJ2-2; v_call: TRBV11-1
cdr3_nt: TGTGCTTGCAGCTTAGATATTGCAGGGGGGGCACCCCTCCACTTT; cdr3_aa: CACSLDIAGGAPLHF; cdr3_length: 15; d_call: TRBD1; clone_size: -; j_call: TRBJ1-6; v_call: TRBV11-2
cdr3_nt: TGTGCCAGCAGTTTAAAGAGGGGGCCGCATGAGCGGTTCTTC; cdr3_aa: CASSLKRGPHERFF; cdr3_length: 14; d_call: TRBD1; clone_size: -; j_call: TRBJ2-1; v_call: TRBV11-2
cdr3_nt: TGTGCCAACAGTTCTGGACCGGGCACTGAAGCTTTCTTT; cdr3_aa: CANSSGPGTEAFF; cdr3_length: 13; d_call: -; clone_size: once; j_call: TRBJ1-1; v_call: TRBV6-1
cdr3_nt: TGCGCCAGCAGCTTACTGGGGGAGTATCAGCCCCAGCATTTT; cdr3_aa: CASSLLGEYQPQHF; cdr3_length: 14; d_call: -; clone_size: -; j_call: TRBJ1-5; v_call: TRBV28
cdr3_nt: TGTGCCAGCAACAGCTGGACAGCAGACTATGGCTACACCTTC; cdr3_aa: CASNSWTADYGYTF; cdr3_length: 14; d_call: -; clone_size: -; j_call: TRBJ1-2; v_call: TRBV5-5
cdr3_nt: TGTGACAGCAGCAGGGATCCTAGCTATGGCTACACCTTC; cdr3_aa: CDSSRDPSYGYTF; cdr3_length: 13; d_call: -; clone_size: -; j_call: TRBJ1-2; v_call: TRBV5-5
cdr3_nt: TGCGCCAGGAGCATCCAAAGCGGGGGCGATACAGATACGCAGTATTTT; cdr3_aa: CARSIQSGGDTDTQYF; cdr3_length: 16; d_call: TRBD2; clone_size: -; j_call: TRBJ2-3; v_call: TRBV5-1
cdr3_nt: TGTGCCAGCAGCTTAGTTCCACGCAGGAACACCGGGGAGCCGTTTTTT; cdr3_aa: CASSLVPRRNTGEPFF; cdr3_length: 16; d_call: -; clone_size: few; j_call: TRBJ2-2; v_call: TRBV11-2
cdr3_nt: TGTGACAGCCGCTCGGACCGAAAGGAGGGCTACACCTTC; cdr3_aa: CDSRSDRKEGYTF; cdr3_length: 13; d_call: -; clone_size: -; j_call: TRBJ1-2; v_call: TRBV6-2/TRBV6-3
cdr3_nt: TGCAGGGCCACCATCGGGAACCCGATCACAGATACGCAGTATTTT; cdr3_aa: CRATIGNPITDTQYF; cdr3_length: 15; d_call: -; clone_size: -; j_call: TRBJ2-3; v_call: TRBV20-1
cdr3_nt: TGTACCAGCAGCTTACACTTAGATGAAAAACTGTTTTTT; cdr3_aa: CTSSLHLDEKLFF; cdr3_length: 13; d_call: -; clone_size: -; j_call: TRBJ1-4; v_call: TRBV11-3
cdr3_nt: TGCGCCAGCGGCAGGAATGAGGACCCCTCCACCGGGGAGCTGTTTTTT; cdr3_aa: CASGRNEDPSTGELFF; cdr3_length: 16; d_call: -; clone_size: -; j_call: TRBJ2-2; v_call: TRBV4-3
cdr3_nt: TGTGCCAGCAGCTTAGTTCCGGGCAGCTCTGGGGAGCTGTTTTTT; cdr3_aa: CASSLVPGSSGELFF; cdr3_length: 15; d_call: -; clone_size: -; j_call: TRBJ2-2; v_call: TRBV11-2
cdr3_nt: TGTGCTAACTCTCGGGGGAGAGAGACCCAGTACTTC; cdr3_aa: CANSRGRETQYF; cdr3_length: 12; d_call: -; clone_size: -; j_call: TRBJ2-5; v_call: TRBV11-2
cdr3_nt: TGCGGTGCTTACCGTCAAAGGACCCCCAATGAGCAGTTCTTC; cdr3_aa: CGAYRQRTPNEQFF; cdr3_length: 14; d_call: -; clone_size: -; j_call: TRBJ2-1; v_call: TRBV20-1